These 9 T cell receptor beta chains came from one sample sequenced in a study of cytomegalovirus exposure and HLA in healthy donors (dated by TCRdb to 2016 to 2017). Library creation used the immunoSEQ multiplex PCR assay. The multiplex PCR relied on a mix of 60 forward primers for TCR Vbeta segments and 13 reverse primers for TCR Jbeta segments. The source is immuneACCESS, and TCRdb retained only in-frame sequences with V and J called. Part of the clones is not carried over; for the studies checked, unresolved V genes explain less than half of this, and the remainder is unexplained. In all, the sample holds approximately 200,000 clones, and 60% to 80% of those were seen once. The top ten clonotypes cover roughly 2% of the sample. Sequenced input: PBMCs. These receptor sequences come from a man in his late teens or twenties in good health and CMV-seronegative.

The rearrangement joins TRBV7-9 to TRBJ2-3, with D perhaps matching TRBD2 (6 bases). This CDR3 region has 15 residues. Germline V gene data show CDR1 as SEHNR and CDR2 as FQNEAQ (reference sequence). The V and J ends lost 2 bases and 2 bases respectively, with 11 bases between them. Written as DNA, the CDR3 is TGTGCCAGCAGCTTACCGGGACTTTACACAGATACGCAGTATTTT. This codes for CASSLPGLYTDTQYF.

The chain is built from TRBV19 and TRBJ2-6; perhaps TRBD1 as D (6 bases). From germline, CDR1 is LNHDA and CDR2 SQIVND (reference sequence). V dropped 3 bases and J dropped 8 bases, with 17 bases sitting between them. CDR3 length: 16 residues. The CDR3 region is CASSIVQDSLSNVLTF. CDR3 nucleotides: TGTGCCAGTAGTATTGTTCAGGACAGTCTCTCCAACGTCCTGACTTTC.

The V and J genes are TRBV6-5 and TRBJ1-5; 7 nucleotides line up with TRBD1. The CDR3 has 15 residues. The germline V gene encodes CDR1 MNHEY and CDR2 SVGAGI. Unmatched junction bases numbered 13, after V lost 7 bases and J lost 7 bases. In DNA form, the CDR3 reads TGTGCCAGCACTCATTCACAGGGGCTGGGGCAGCCCCAGCATTTT. It translates to CASTHSQGLGQPQHF.

V gene TRBV5-4 combines with J gene TRBJ2-7, with D possibly TRBD1 on 7 matching bases. The ends were cut back, 0 bases at V and 4 bases at J, with 14 bases in the middle. The CDR3 extends over 15 amino acids. Germline V lookup: CDR1 SGHNT, CDR2 YYREEE (reference sequence). For the CDR3, the DNA is TGTGCCAGCAGCTTGGTTGCGGGACAGATATACGAGCAGTACTTC. Translating it yields CASSLVAGQIYEQYF.

V is TRBV28 and J is TRBJ1-5; D gene unclear. CDR3 length: 18 residues. CDR1 and CDR2 from the germline V gene are MDHEN and SYDVKM. V lost 2 bases, J lost 3 bases, and 20 bases lay in between. In DNA form, the CDR3 reads TGTGCCAGCAGTTTAACCCTTCTTGCTTCCGAGATCAATCAGCCCCAGCATTTT. Translation: CASSLTLLASEINQPQHF.

This clone was counted between two and nine times. The chain links TRBV2 to TRBJ2-3; D is unclear. The CDR3 covers 12 residues. Deletions cut 6 bases from V and 0 bases from J, with 4 bases between. Looked up from germline, CDR1 is SNHLY and CDR2 is FYNNEI. In DNA, the CDR3 is TGTGCCAGCAGCCTAAGCACAGATACGCAGTATTTT. This encodes CASSLSTDTQYF.

This clone was counted a few times. The chain is built from TRBV5-1 and TRBJ2-3; 11 positions match TRBD2. CDR1 is SGHRS and CDR2 is YFSETQ in the germline V gene. The CDR3 spans 16 residues. Trimming took 4 bases from V and 3 from J; bases not matched to a gene: 7. The CDR3 protein is CASSPGTSGYTDTQYF. The CDR3 DNA is TGCGCCAGCAGCCCCGGGACTAGCGGTTATACAGATACGCAGTATTTT.

J is TRBJ2-5 and V is TRBV6-1; possible D gene TRBD2, 7 bases. Germline V lookup: CDR1 MNHNS, CDR2 SASEGT. There are 14 residues in the CDR3. Trimming left V 6 bases short and J 5 bases short, with 16 bases between. CDR3 nucleotides: TGTGCCAGCAGCCCCGGGGGCGGGGGCGAGACCCAGTACTTC. This sequence encodes CASSPGGGGETQYF.

The V call is TRBV6-4, the J call TRBJ2-3, with TRBD2 identical over 12 bases. The J segment lost 1 base and the V segment lost 5 bases, leaving 4 bases of the junction unmatched. The CDR3 contains 16 residues. The germline V gene has CDR1 MRHNA and CDR2 SNTAGT. The CDR3 is CASSPTSGGRTDTQYF. CDR3 coding DNA: TGTGCCAGCAGTCCGACTAGCGGGGGACGCACAGATACGCAGTATTTT.